The entry that follows covers one TCR beta chain sequence. This clone's antigen is unknown. No much larger clone exists at a distance of one base, and base qualities are not known. This specimen's treatment or condition label, interpreted: approximately nine-day PBMC culture with coronavirus spike peptide pools or control peptides (ViraFEST assay). To expand antigen-specific T cells with peptide pools and then pick out the expanded clonotypes through TCR sequencing, the study relied on the ViraFEST assay. The positive SARS-CoV-2 PCR tests of the convalescent patients were dated from March to December 2020, before the Alpha, Beta and Delta variants emerged in the United States. Each well held some 2 million PBMCs cultured in IMDM containing approximately 5% human AB serum and roughly 10 IU/ml IL-2, with around 9.2 ug/ml peptide pools added. On days 3 and 7, half of the culture medium was replaced with fresh IL-2-containing medium. CD4+ T cells were isolated after around 9 days of culture through negative selection using the EasySep CD4+ T cell isolation kit. PBMCs were separated from whole blood using Ficoll-Paque Plus gradient centrifugation and then either used fresh or cryopreserved at -140C. Triplicate wells were generally used for each culture condition.

As encoded in the germline V gene, CDR1 is MDHEN while CDR2 is SYDVKM. The CDR3 holds 16 amino acids from the cysteine to the phenylalanine. CDR3 DNA only is kept here, 48 bases in frame from base 1. V gives up 6 bases and J gives up 1 base, and the segment between their germline ends measures 16 bases. The sample is drawn from a study of vaccination and CD4 T cells after COVID-19 (dated by TCRdb to the early 2020s). As for the study more broadly: Convalescent patients had a positive SARS-CoV-2 result on nasal swab PCR, and of these patients, several had mild disease and one had severe disease. Post-vaccine blood samples were collected a median of about 69 days after the second vaccine dose, ranging from about 14 to 241 days. Participants got two doses of the Pfizer-BioNTech BNT162b2 vaccine (n=8) or two doses of the Moderna mRNA-1273 vaccine (n=2). Post-COVID blood samples were collected from convalescent patients a median of around 100 days after diagnosis, with a range of about 30 to 161 days. In control cultures, a CEFX viral epitope pool was used as positive control, an HIV-1 Nef peptide pool was used as negative control, or no peptide was added. In the convalescent cohort there were six males and four females, among whom were two Hispanic individuals, seven Caucasians, two Asians and one multiracial person. The spike-specific CD4+ TCR repertoire was compared before and after mRNA vaccination in ten to eleven COVID-19 convalescent patients and a few infection-naive healthy vaccine recipients. Culture stimuli were overlapping spike peptide pools from SARS-CoV-2 and from the common cold coronaviruses HCoV-NL63, HCoV-OC43 and HCoV-229E.

The investigation overall reported the following: Although the median number of SARS-CoV-2-reactive clonotypes went up from 20 to 25 after infection to 35 to 40 after vaccination, the increase was not significant. The study included relatively few convalescent patients and did not analyze early timepoints after natural infection. Of the vaccine-specific clones in convalescent patients, 304 of 307, or nearly all, reacted only to SARS-CoV-2 spike and did not cross-react with common cold coronaviruses. In convalescent patients, a median approximately 90% of post-vaccine SARS-CoV-2-reactive clones were detected only after vaccination, suggesting vaccine-specific priming.

Preparation of the library involved PCR. DNA from cultured CD4+ T cells underwent TCR sequencing with the Oncomine TCR Beta short-read assay at the Johns Hopkins FTIC core. The QIAamp micro DNA kit was used to extract genomic DNA from the cultured CD4+ T cells. Oncomine TCR Beta libraries from cultured CD4+ T cells were pooled with unique dual indexes and sequenced on an Illumina iSeq 100. For the original study's pipeline: Non-productive sequences were removed, and CDR3s that did not start with C, did not end with F or W, or were shorter than 7 amino acids were discarded. The MANAFEST web application identified antigen-specific clonotypes by comparing peptide-stimulated wells against reference wells and other culture wells. To be called positive, a clone needed an FDR below 0.05, an odds ratio above 5, and a productive frequency above 0.1% in at least two of three replicate wells. Cross-reactive clonotypes were defined as significantly expanded in both SARS-CoV-2 spike wells and at least one common cold coronavirus spike condition. CDR3 homology was assessed with Levenshtein distances (stringdist) and unrooted phylogenetic trees (ape) in R version 3.6.1. Starting from the raw public reads, TCRdb applied fastp trimming at Q25, assembled clones with MiXCR and retained in-frame beta chains. Rows merge per CDR3 protein into single entries with the most common DNA and genes. TCRdb's processing, not the authors' own work, is the source of the V and J calls. The sample profile shows about 12,000 distinct CDR3 sequences; about 44% of them were found once. The ten top clones hold 15% of the sample.

The rearranged segments are TRBV28 and TRBJ1-5; the best D guess is TRBD1, with 5 bases matching. This clonotype originated in a human donor who had recovered from COVID-19. Sequencing was done on a sample of CD4+ T cells from blood, cultured in vitro. At the DNA level, the sequence is TGTGCCAGCAGCCGATCGGGGGGTGGAAGCAATCAGCCCCAGCATTTT. Its coded protein is CASSRSGGGSNQPQHF.